This TCR beta chain was identified during a study of T-cell reconstitution after alpha-beta-depleted transplantation in children. TCRbeta library preparation incorporated unique molecular identifiers. From the PCR reads, TCRdb called clonotypes with MiXCR, one entry per CDR3 protein. The sample yields 350,000 to 400,000 distinct CDR3 sequences, about 14% seen once. The CDR3 totals 17 residues. Germline CDR1 and CDR2: SGHDT and YYEEEE. V was pared by 0 bases and J by 6 bases, with 19 bases between. The chain combines TRBV5-6 with TRBJ2-1; D is unresolved. The source is a human donor who donated a stem cell graft to a child with Fanconi anemia. Sequenced material: PBMCs, taken from the stem cell graft. The CDR3 bases are TGTGCCAGCAGCTTGGAAGTAATGACACGGAAAGGCAATGAGCAGTTCTTC. It codes for CASSLEVMTRKGNEQFF. Complete variable domain (other parts from reference TRBV5-6 and TRBJ2-1): DAGVTQSPTHLIKTRGQQVTLRCSPKSGHDTVSWYQQALGQGPQFIFQYYEEEERQRGNFPDRFSGHQFPNYSSELNVNALLLGDSALYLCASSLEVMTRKGNEQFFGPGTRLTVL.